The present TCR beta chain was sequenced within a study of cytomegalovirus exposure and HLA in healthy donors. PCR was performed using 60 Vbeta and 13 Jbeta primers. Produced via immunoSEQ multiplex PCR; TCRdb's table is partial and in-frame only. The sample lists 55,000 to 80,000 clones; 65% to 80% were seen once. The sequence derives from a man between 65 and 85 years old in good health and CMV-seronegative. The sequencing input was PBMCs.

DNA of the CDR3: TGTGCCAGCAGCCCCCGCGGGGTAATGAACACTGAAGCTTTCTTT. Translation: CASSPRGVMNTEAFF. The chain is built from TRBV11-2 and TRBJ1-1; the D is unclear. The CDR3 extends over 15 amino acids. The V and J ends lost 5 bases and 0 bases respectively, with 13 bases between them. Germline CDR1 is SGHAT and CDR2 is FQNNGV.